The 23 T cell receptor beta chains given below trace back to one sample, sequenced in a study of cytomegalovirus exposure and HLA in healthy donors. PCR amplification relied on 60 Vbeta primers (plus 13 Jbeta primers). Some clones are missing from TCRdb's copy, which holds only in-frame ones; the method was immunoSEQ multiplex PCR. The table has approximately 190,000 clones, 75% to 90% seen once; the top ten hold roughly 6%. The source material was PBMCs. The receptors derive from a man between 40 and 49 years old in good health and CMV-seropositive.

The chain joins TRBV13 to TRBJ2-7; tentative D call: TRBD1 (5 bases). CDR1 and CDR2 (germline): PRHDT, FYEKMQ (reference sequence). This CDR3 is 13 amino acids long. The V end lost 7 bases, the J end lost 6 bases, and 16 bases lay between the germline ends. The CDR3 sequence: CASKGSGLGEQYF. CDR3 in DNA: TGTGCCAGCAAAGGTTCAGGGTTGGGCGAGCAGTACTTC.

The chain employs TRBV7-8 and TRBJ2-5; 9 bases are shared with TRBD1. Germline V gene lookup returns CDR1 SGHVS and CDR2 FQNEAQ. This CDR3 is built from 16 residues. The junction had 5 bases not matched to a gene; V was cut back by 1 base and J by 2 bases. The CDR3 protein is CASSLVGTGPQETQYF. The CDR3 nucleotides are TGTGCCAGCAGCTTAGTGGGGACAGGGCCGCAAGAGACCCAGTACTTC.

The chain carries TRBV7-9 and TRBJ1-4, with D possibly TRBD1 on 5 matching bases. This CDR3 contains 17 residues. From germline, CDR1 is SEHNR and CDR2 FQNEAQ (reference sequence). V was trimmed by 5 bases and J by 0 bases, leaving 16 bases between them. The DNA of the CDR3 is TGTGCCAGCAGCCACCCCCTGGGGCCTGCAACTAATGAAAAACTGTTTTTT. This gives the protein CASSHPLGPATNEKLFF. Together with reference TRBV7-9 and TRBJ1-4, the CDR3 gives the full variable domain: DTGVSQNPRHKITKRGQNVTFRCDPISEHNRLYWYRQTLGQGPEFLTYFQNEAQLEKSRLLSDRFSAERPKGSFSTLEIQRTEQGDSAMYLCASSHPLGPATNEKLFFGSGTQLSVL.

The rearrangement joins TRBV7-2 to TRBJ2-5; D possibly corresponds to TRBD2 (7 bases). Trimming stripped 3 bases from V and 4 bases from J, with 15 bases between. The CDR3 totals 15 residues. The V gene's germline CDR1 is SGHTA and CDR2 FQGNSA. CDR3 sequence (DNA): TGTGCCAGCAGCTTTGAGGGGGGGCTTAGAGAGACCCAGTACTTC. Translated, it gives CASSFEGGLRETQYF.

The rearrangement uses TRBV4-1 and TRBJ1-2; 9 bases map to TRBD1. CDR1 and CDR2 from the germline V gene are MGHRA and YSYEKL. CDR3 length: 16 residues. With V trimmed by 0 bases and J by 6 bases, 8 bases remained unmatched. CDR3 in amino acids: CASSQEEDRGEDGYTF. The CDR3 DNA reads TGCGCCAGCAGCCAAGAAGAGGACAGGGGAGAAGATGGCTACACCTTC.

The count of this clone is one. The chain links TRBV9 to TRBJ2-1; D is perhaps TRBD1 (5 bases). CDR1 is SGDLS and CDR2 is YYNGEE in the germline V gene. V lost 0 bases, J lost 8 bases, and 9 bases lay in between. The CDR3 sequence is 13 residues long. The CDR3 DNA follows: TGTGCCAGCAGCGTAGATAGGGGCTATGAGCAGTTCTTC. It specifies CASSVDRGYEQFF.

The V and J genes are TRBV19 and TRBJ2-3; 14 nucleotides align to TRBD2. After removal of 5 bases from V and 4 bases from J, the junction contained 5 bases not matched to a gene. The V gene's germline CDR1 is LNHDA and CDR2 SQIVND (reference sequence). CDR3 length: 16 residues. CDR3 protein: CASSSETSGGADTQYF. In nucleotides, the CDR3 is TGTGCCAGTAGTTCGGAGACTAGCGGGGGGGCAGATACGCAGTATTTT. Using reference TRBV19 and TRBJ2-3 for the parts outside the CDR3, the full variable domain is DGGITQSPKYLFRKEGQNVTLSCEQNLNHDAMYWYRQDPGQGLRLIYYSQIVNDFQKGDIAEGYSVSREKKESFPLTVTSAQKNPTAFYLCASSSETSGGADTQYFGPGTRLTVL.

The chain has TRBV19 and TRBJ1-2; D remains ambiguous. CDR3 size: 14 residues. V lost 1 base to trimming and J lost 8 bases, with 14 bases between them. Germline V gives CDR1 LNHDA, CDR2 SQIVND (reference sequence). The CDR3 loop reads CASSIAPGSDGYTF. The CDR3 DNA reads TGTGCCAGTAGTATAGCCCCGGGGTCGGACGGCTACACCTTC.

The rearrangement uses TRBV28 and TRBJ2-1; D gene ambiguous. The CDR3 covers 15 residues. Between the trimmed V and J ends, which lost 2 bases and 1 base, there was a span of 9 bases. Germline V gene sequence: CDR1 MDHEN, CDR2 SYDVKM. The CDR3 coding sequence is TGTGCCAGCAGTTTAAGCGTGAGATCCTACAATGAGCAGTTCTTC. Translated: CASSLSVRSYNEQFF.

The chain has TRBV6-5 and TRBJ2-3; D is possibly TRBD1 (7 bases). Germline values: CDR1 MNHEY, CDR2 SVGAGI. This CDR3 contains 13 residues. Trimming left V 6 bases short and J 13 bases short, with 20 bases between. CDR3 region: CASSSLLPGGKYF. CDR3 nucleotides: TGTGCCAGCAGCTCGCTCCTACCAGGGGGGAAGTATTTT.

The V and J genes are TRBV19 and TRBJ2-3; D call uncertain. The CDR3 runs to 13 residues. Germline assignment: CDR1 LNHDA and CDR2 SQIVND (reference sequence). The V end lost 4 bases, the J end lost 0 bases, and 5 bases lay between the germline ends. CDR3 nucleotide sequence: TGTGCCAGTAGTAGGGCTAGCACAGATACGCAGTATTTT. Its translation: CASSRASTDTQYF.

The CDR3 protein is CASSTTGTRGYEQYF. Written as DNA, the CDR3 is TGTGCCAGTAGTACCACCGGGACACGGGGATACGAGCAGTACTTC. The chain combines TRBV19 with TRBJ2-5, with a weak D call TRBD1 (6 bases). Matching the DNA end better, TRBJ2-7 makes the J call doubtful. CDR1 LNHDA and CDR2 SQIVND come from the germline V gene (reference sequence). This CDR3 is built from 15 residues.

This clone was observed once. This chain joins TRBV27 and TRBJ2-2; D unresolved. The germline V gene encodes CDR1 MNHEY and CDR2 SMNVEV (reference sequence). CDR3 length equals 13 residues. Trimming removed 8 bases from V and 5 bases from J, with 12 bases in between. The DNA for the CDR3 is TGTGCCAGCGGCTCAGGTGGGACCGGGGAGCTGTTTTTT. Amino acids: CASGSGGTGELFF.

This rearrangement joins TRBV6-5 to TRBJ2-5; D may be TRBD1 (6 bases). The V end was cut by 6 bases, the J end by 3 bases, with 14 bases between. The CDR3 totals 14 residues. From germline, CDR1 is MNHEY and CDR2 SVGAGI. The CDR3 bases are TGTGCCAGCAGCATGACAGGCGTGAAAGAGACCCAGTACTTC. It specifies CASSMTGVKETQYF.

This chain joins TRBV5-5 and TRBJ1-4; no definite D call. Germline V lookup: CDR1 SGHKS, CDR2 YYEKEE (reference sequence). V was cut by 2 bases and J by 0 bases, with 8 bases left in between. The CDR3 covers 15 residues. The CDR3: CASSFYTATNEKLFF. The CDR3 nucleotides are TGTGCCAGCAGCTTTTACACAGCAACTAATGAAAAACTGTTTTTT.

V usage is TRBV7-9 and J usage is TRBJ2-1, with TRBD2 identical over 9 bases. Germline V gives CDR1 SEHNR, CDR2 FQNEAQ (reference sequence). The V segment lost 6 bases and the J segment 2 bases; nucleotides outside the gene matches: 8. The CDR3 consists of 16 residues. The CDR3 DNA sequence: TGTGCCAGCAGTCTTCGGGCGGGGGGGCCCTACAATGAGCAGTTCTTC. Translation: CASSLRAGGPYNEQFF. Based on the CDR3 plus reference TRBV7-9 and TRBJ2-1, the full variable domain is DTGVSQNPRHKITKRGQNVTFRCDPISEHNRLYWYRQTLGQGPEFLTYFQNEAQLEKSRLLSDRFSAERPKGSFSTLEIQRTEQGDSAMYLCASSLRAGGPYNEQFFGPGTRLTVL.

This sequence joins TRBV7-6 and TRBJ2-5; perhaps TRBD2 as D (5 bases). Trimming shortened V by 1 base and J by 5 bases, and 11 bases separated the two germline ends. CDR3 length: 14 residues. The germline CDR1 and CDR2 sequences are SGHVS and FNYEAQ. As DNA, the CDR3 is TGTGCCAGCAGCTTAGGACGCGGGCTGGAGACCCAGTACTTC. Residues: CASSLGRGLETQYF.

The chain uses TRBV9 and TRBJ1-1; no definite D call. CDR1 and CDR2 (germline): SGDLS, YYNGEE. V lost 0 bases to trimming and J lost 1 base, with 7 bases between them. The CDR3 extends over 14 amino acids. CDR3 DNA sequence: TGTGCCAGCAGCGTAGGGAGGACGAACACTGAAGCTTTCTTT. Translating it yields CASSVGRTNTEAFF.

In its sample, this clone was seen a few times. V gene TRBV7-3 combines with J gene TRBJ2-7; D is perhaps TRBD1 (6 bases). Trimming removed 5 bases at V and 4 bases at J, with 18 bases between. The CDR3 runs 15 residues. The V gene's germline CDR1 is SGHTA and CDR2 FQGTGA. CDR3 DNA sequence: TGTGCCAGCAGCCGATTCCGGGACATTGGGTACGAGCAGTACTTC. Its translation is CASSRFRDIGYEQYF.

The chain carries TRBV14 and TRBJ1-1; D not resolved. Per germline, CDR1 SGHDN and CDR2 FVKESK. CDR3 length: 13 amino acids. Deletions cut 4 bases from V and 6 bases from J, with 12 bases between. CDR3 DNA: TGTGCCAGCAGCCCGCAGGTTTCCCCTGAAGCTTTCTTT. This sequence encodes CASSPQVSPEAFF.

The genes are TRBV28 and TRBJ2-7; possible D gene TRBD2, 6 bases. Looked up from germline, CDR1 is MDHEN and CDR2 is SYDVKM. CDR3 length: 13 residues. Trimming left V 4 bases short and J 8 bases short, with 15 bases between. CDR3 sequence: CASSSPGTAKQYF. Written as DNA, the CDR3 is TGTGCCAGCAGTTCCCCCGGGACTGCAAAGCAGTACTTC.

This chain links TRBV19 with TRBJ2-1; D remains ambiguous. Germline values: CDR1 LNHDA, CDR2 SQIVND (reference sequence). This CDR3 spans 14 amino acids. Deletions cut 3 bases from V and 7 bases from J, with 13 bases between. The CDR3 sequence: CASSIWAPLNEQFF. DNA for the CDR3: TGTGCCAGTAGTATCTGGGCCCCCTTAAATGAGCAGTTCTTC.

The chain couples TRBV5-4 to TRBJ2-3; 8 bases map to TRBD1. With 6 bases clipped from V and 2 bases from J, the junction kept 8 bases outside the gene matches. The CDR3 totals 15 residues. CDR1 and CDR2 from the germline V gene are SGHNT and YYREEE (reference sequence). The CDR3 reads CASIDPGQDTDTQYF. CDR3 sequence (DNA): TGTGCCAGCATTGATCCGGGACAGGACACAGATACGCAGTATTTT.